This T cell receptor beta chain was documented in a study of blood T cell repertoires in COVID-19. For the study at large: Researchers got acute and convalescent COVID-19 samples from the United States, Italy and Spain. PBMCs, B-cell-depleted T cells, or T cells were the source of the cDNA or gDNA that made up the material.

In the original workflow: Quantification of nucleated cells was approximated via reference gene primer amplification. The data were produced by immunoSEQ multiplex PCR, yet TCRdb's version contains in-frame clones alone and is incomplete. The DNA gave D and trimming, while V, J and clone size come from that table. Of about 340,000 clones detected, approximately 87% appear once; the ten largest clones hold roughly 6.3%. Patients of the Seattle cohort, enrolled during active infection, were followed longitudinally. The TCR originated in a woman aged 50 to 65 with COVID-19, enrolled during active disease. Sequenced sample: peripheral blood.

The CDR3 loop reads CASSEIADYNEQFF. CDR3 bases: TGTGCCAGCAGTGAAATTGCAGACTACAATGAGCAGTTCTTC. The rearrangement joins TRBV25-1 to TRBJ2-1; D is unresolved. CDR1 and CDR2 (germline): MGHDK, SYGVNS. The CDR3 is made up of 14 amino acids. V shed 2 bases and J shed 3 bases, with 8 bases lying between them.